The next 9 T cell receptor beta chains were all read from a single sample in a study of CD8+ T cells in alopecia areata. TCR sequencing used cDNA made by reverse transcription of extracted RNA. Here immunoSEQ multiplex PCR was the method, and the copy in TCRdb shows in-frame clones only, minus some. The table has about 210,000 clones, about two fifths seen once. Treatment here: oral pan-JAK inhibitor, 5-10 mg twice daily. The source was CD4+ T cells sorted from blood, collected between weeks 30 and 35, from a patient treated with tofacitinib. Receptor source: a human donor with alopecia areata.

The DNA of the CDR3 is TGTGCCAGCAGCGCAGGGGCCATGAACACTGAAGCTTTCTTT. Its translation: CASSAGAMNTEAFF. The chain carries TRBV9 and TRBJ1-1; D might be TRBD1 (6 bases). The CDR3 covers 14 residues. Trimming left V 3 bases short and J 0 bases short, with 9 bases between. Germline CDR1 SGDLS, CDR2 YYNGEE.

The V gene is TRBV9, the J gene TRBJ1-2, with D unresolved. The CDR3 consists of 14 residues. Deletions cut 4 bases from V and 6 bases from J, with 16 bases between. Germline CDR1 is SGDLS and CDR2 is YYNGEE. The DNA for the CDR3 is TGTGCCAGCAGCCCCATGGGGAGTGGCGATGGCTACACCTTC. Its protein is CASSPMGSGDGYTF.

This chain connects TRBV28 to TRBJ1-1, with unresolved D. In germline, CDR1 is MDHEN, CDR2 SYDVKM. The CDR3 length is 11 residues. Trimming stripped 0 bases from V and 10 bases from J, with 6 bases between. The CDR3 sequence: CASSLWAGAFF. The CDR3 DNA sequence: TGTGCCAGCAGTTTATGGGCTGGAGCTTTCTTT.

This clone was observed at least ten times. The CDR3 here is CASSLGGEREQFF. The CDR3, as DNA: TGTGCCAGCAGCTTAGGGGGAGAGAGAGAGCAGTTCTTC. This chain uses TRBV7-9 with TRBJ2-1, with D possibly matching TRBD2 (5 bases). V dropped 1 base and J dropped 10 bases, with 11 bases sitting between them. Looked up from germline, CDR1 is SEHNR and CDR2 is FQNEAQ (reference sequence). The CDR3 contains 13 residues. Full variable domain (missing parts from reference TRBV7-9 and TRBJ2-1): DTGVSQNPRHKITKRGQNVTFRCDPISEHNRLYWYRQTLGQGPEFLTYFQNEAQLEKSRLLSDRFSAERPKGSFSTLEIQRTEQGDSAMYLCASSLGGEREQFFGPGTRLTVL.

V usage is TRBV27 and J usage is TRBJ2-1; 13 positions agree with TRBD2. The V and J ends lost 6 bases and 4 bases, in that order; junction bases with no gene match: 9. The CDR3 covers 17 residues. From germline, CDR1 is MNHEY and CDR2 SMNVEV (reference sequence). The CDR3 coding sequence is TGTGCCAGCAGACTCTCGGGGACTAGCGGGGTATACAATGAGCAGTTCTTC. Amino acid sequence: CASRLSGTSGVYNEQFF.

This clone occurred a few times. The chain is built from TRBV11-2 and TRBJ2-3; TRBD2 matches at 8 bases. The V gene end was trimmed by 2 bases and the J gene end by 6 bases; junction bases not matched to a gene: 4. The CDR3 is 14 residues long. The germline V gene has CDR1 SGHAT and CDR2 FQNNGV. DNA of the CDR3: TGTGCCAGCAGCTTAACGGGAGGGTTCGATACGCAGTATTTT. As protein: CASSLTGGFDTQYF.

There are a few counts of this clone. In DNA form, the CDR3 reads TGTGCCTGGAGTCCACAGGGGACCGGGGAGCTGTTTTTT. This codes for CAWSPQGTGELFF. The rearrangement uses TRBV30 and TRBJ2-2, with 7 bases that match TRBD1. The length of the CDR3 is 13 residues. Trimming cost V 2 bases and J 5 bases; bases outside gene matches: 2. From germline, CDR1 is GTSNPN and CDR2 SVGIG (reference sequence).

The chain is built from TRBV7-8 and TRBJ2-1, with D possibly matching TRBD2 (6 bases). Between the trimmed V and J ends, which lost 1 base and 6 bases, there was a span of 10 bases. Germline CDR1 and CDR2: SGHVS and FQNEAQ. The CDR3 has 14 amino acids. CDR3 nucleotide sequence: TGTGCCAGCAGCTTAGTGGGGGGATTCAATGAGCAGTTCTTC. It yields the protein CASSLVGGFNEQFF.

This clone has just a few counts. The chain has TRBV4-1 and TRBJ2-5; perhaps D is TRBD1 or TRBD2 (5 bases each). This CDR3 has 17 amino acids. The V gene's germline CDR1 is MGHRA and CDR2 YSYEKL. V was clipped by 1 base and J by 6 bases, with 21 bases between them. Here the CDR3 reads CASSQAEGTPPPQTQYF. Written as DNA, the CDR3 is TGCGCCAGCAGCCAAGCCGAAGGGACCCCACCACCCCAGACCCAGTACTTC.